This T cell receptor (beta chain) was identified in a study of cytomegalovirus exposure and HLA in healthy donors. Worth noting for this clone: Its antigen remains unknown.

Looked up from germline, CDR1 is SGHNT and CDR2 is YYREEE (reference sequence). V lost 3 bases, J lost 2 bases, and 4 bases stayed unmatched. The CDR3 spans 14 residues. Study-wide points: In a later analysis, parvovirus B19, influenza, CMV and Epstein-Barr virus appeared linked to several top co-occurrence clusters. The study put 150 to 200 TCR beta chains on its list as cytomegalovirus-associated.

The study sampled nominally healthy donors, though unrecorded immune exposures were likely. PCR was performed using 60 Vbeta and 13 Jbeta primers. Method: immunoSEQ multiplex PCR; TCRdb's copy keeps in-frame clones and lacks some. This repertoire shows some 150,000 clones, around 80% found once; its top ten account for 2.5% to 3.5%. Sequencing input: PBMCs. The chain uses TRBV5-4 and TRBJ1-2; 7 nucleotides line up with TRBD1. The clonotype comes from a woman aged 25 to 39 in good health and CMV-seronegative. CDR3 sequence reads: CASSSNRGNYGYTF. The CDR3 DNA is TGTGCCAGCAGCTCGAACAGGGGAAACTATGGCTACACCTTC. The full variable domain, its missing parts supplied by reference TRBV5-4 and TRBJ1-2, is ETGVTQSPTHLIKTRGQQVTLRCSSQSGHNTVSWYQQALGQGPQFIFQYYREEENGRGNFPPRFSGLQFPNYSSELNVNALELDDSALYLCASSSNRGNYGYTFGSGTRLTVV.